The 29 T cell receptor beta chains in this list originate from one sample, sequenced in a study of shared clonotypes between healthy human individuals. Assay: immunoSEQ multiplex PCR; the TCRdb copy retains only in-frame clones and omits some. The profile shows 2 million to 2.5 million clones, approximately 96% of them singletons. Sequencing used naive CD4+ T cells sorted from blood. This sample's subset: CD45RA+ positively selected. The receptors originated from a man between 18 and 29 years old in good health.

This chain links TRBV25-1 with TRBJ1-3; D uncertain. CDR3 length: 15 residues. V was shortened by 1 base and J by 4 bases, with 11 bases between the two germline ends. CDR1 and CDR2 from the germline V gene are MGHDK and SYGVNS. CDR3 amino acids: CASSESGLGGNTIYF. CDR3 nucleotides: TGTGCCAGCAGTGAATCGGGGTTAGGAGGAAACACCATATATTTT.

The gene calls are TRBV10-3 and TRBJ2-2, with D possibly TRBD2 on 6 matching bases. Germline V gene sequence: CDR1 ENHRY, CDR2 SYGVKD. The V and J ends lost 11 bases and 4 bases respectively, with 17 bases between them. The CDR3 is 14 residues long. The CDR3 region is CAQAAGPSTGELFF. The CDR3 DNA reads as TGTGCCCAGGCGGCGGGACCTTCCACCGGGGAGCTGTTTTTT.

Notes on this clone: Distinct nucleotide sequences in the sample also encode this CDR3. The chain joins TRBV6-5 to TRBJ1-2, with a possible D match to TRBD1 (5 bases). The V gene's germline CDR1 is MNHEY and CDR2 SVGAGI. The CDR3 contains 11 residues. Trimming shortened V by 6 bases and J by 7 bases, and 9 bases separated the two germline ends. This chain's CDR3 is CASRHGGGYTF. The CDR3 DNA reads TGTGCCAGCAGACACGGGGGTGGCTACACCTTC.

J is TRBJ1-6 and V is TRBV12-5; 10 bases line up with TRBD1. Germline values: CDR1 LGHNT, CDR2 FRNRAP. This CDR3 is built from 15 residues. V was clipped by 7 bases and J by 9 bases; unmatched bases: 9. The DNA for the CDR3 is TGTGCTAGTGCCCCAGACAGGGGGCTGAGTTCACCCCTCCACTTT. It is translated as CASAPDRGLSSPLHF.

The chain couples TRBV5-4 to TRBJ1-2; D call uncertain. This CDR3 is 13 amino acids long. The V gene's germline CDR1 is SGHNT and CDR2 YYREEE (reference sequence). Trimming took 3 bases from V and 0 from J, leaving 6 bases between them. CDR3 loop: CASSSSTNYGYTF. The DNA for the CDR3 is TGTGCCAGCAGCTCGAGTACTAACTATGGCTACACCTTC.

This chain joins TRBV5-1 and TRBJ2-5; D unclear. There are 15 residues in the CDR3. CDR1 SGHRS and CDR2 YFSETQ come from the germline V gene. Deletions cut 7 bases from V and 3 bases from J, with 19 bases between. CDR3: CASSSQDMLKETQYF. CDR3 in DNA: TGCGCCAGCTCAAGCCAAGACATGCTAAAAGAGACCCAGTACTTC.

The rearrangement uses TRBV27 and TRBJ1-3; TRBD1 agrees at 10 bases. CDR1 MNHEY and CDR2 SMNVEV come from the germline V gene (reference sequence). The V gene end was trimmed by 8 bases and the J gene end by 2 bases; junction bases not matched to a gene: 12. The CDR3 totals 17 residues. Written as DNA, the CDR3 is TGTGCCAGCTCTCCTACCGGGACAGGGGCCCCTGGAAACACCATATATTTT. This encodes CASSPTGTGAPGNTIYF.

The chain carries TRBV6-5 and TRBJ1-5; no definite D call. The CDR3 has 15 amino acids. Germline V gene sequence: CDR1 MNHEY, CDR2 SVGAGI. The V end was cut by 4 bases, the J end by 8 bases, with 18 bases between. CDR3 sequence (DNA): TGTGCCAGCAGTTCCTCGGGCGGGGATAGGGAGCCCCAGCATTTT. Protein: CASSSSGGDREPQHF.

The chain has TRBV5-1 and TRBJ1-6; D unclear. Trimming pared 4 bases from V and 11 bases from J, leaving 10 bases between. The CDR3 has 12 residues. Germline V gene sequence: CDR1 SGHRS, CDR2 YFSETQ. In DNA form, the CDR3 reads TGCGCCAGCAGCGTTGACACTCCACCCCTCCACTTT. Protein sequence: CASSVDTPPLHF.

V gene TRBV6-5 combines with J gene TRBJ2-2; 10 bases are shared with TRBD1. Germline V gene data show CDR1 as MNHEY and CDR2 as SVGAGI. CDR3 size: 15 residues. The V segment lost 5 bases and the J segment 0 bases; nucleotides outside the gene matches: 0. Here the CDR3 DNA reads TGTGCCAGCAGTGGACAGGGGGCGAACACCGGGGAGCTGTTTTTT. Amino acids: CASSGQGANTGELFF.

The chain recombines TRBV6-5 with TRBJ2-3, with 10 bases matching TRBD2. The CDR3 contains 16 residues. Trimming took 2 bases from V and 2 from J; bases not matched to a gene: 4. The germline CDR1 and CDR2 sequences are MNHEY and SVGAGI. The CDR3 DNA sequence: TGTGCCAGCAGTTACCAACTAGCGGGAAACACAGATACGCAGTATTTT. Protein sequence: CASSYQLAGNTDTQYF.

The chain employs TRBV5-6 and TRBJ1-2, with 8 bases lining up with TRBD1. V lost 1 base to trimming and J lost 7 bases; unmatched junction nucleotides: 3. The CDR3 length is 13 residues. Germline CDR1 is SGHDT and CDR2 is YYEEEE. The CDR3: CASSLTGGGGYTF. CDR3 DNA: TGTGCCAGCAGCTTGACAGGGGGTGGTGGCTACACCTTC.

The V call is TRBV10-2, the J call TRBJ2-1; D remains unclear. The germline V gene encodes CDR1 WSHSY and CDR2 SAAADI. This CDR3 is 15 amino acids long. The V and J ends lost 4 bases and 0 bases respectively, with 10 bases between them. CDR3: CASSALIYSYNEQFF. The CDR3 bases are TGCGCCAGCAGTGCTTTAATTTACTCCTACAATGAGCAGTTCTTC.

Details on this clone: The sample has other DNA sequences that encode this CDR3 too. V usage is TRBV10-3 and J usage is TRBJ2-2; weak D call: TRBD2 (6 bases). Germline V gene data show CDR1 as ENHRY and CDR2 as SYGVKD. This CDR3 comprises 15 residues. V was cut by 0 bases and J by 2 bases, with 7 bases left in between. The DNA of the CDR3 is TGTGCCATCAGTGAGTCGGGGGGAAACACCGGGGAGCTGTTTTTT. Its protein is CAISESGGNTGELFF.

The rearrangement joins TRBV7-9 to TRBJ2-2, with 7 nucleotides matching TRBD1. Germline-derived CDR1 and CDR2 are SEHNR and FQNEAQ (reference sequence). The CDR3 runs to 17 residues. Germline trimming cut 6 bases from V and 0 bases from J; bases unmatched to any gene: 10. CDR3 residues: CASRRRIGTANTGELFF. Here the CDR3 DNA reads TGTGCCAGCAGAAGACGCATCGGGACAGCGAACACCGGGGAGCTGTTTTTT.

The V call is TRBV30, the J call TRBJ2-1; 9 bases fit TRBD2. The CDR3 runs to 13 residues. After removal of 6 bases from V and 16 bases from J, the junction contained 16 bases not matched to a gene. Germline assignment: CDR1 GTSNPN and CDR2 SVGIG (reference sequence). CDR3 residues: CACTQQKRGAPFF. The DNA of the CDR3 is TGTGCCTGTACGCAACAAAAGCGGGGGGCCCCCTTCTTC.

V is TRBV28 and J is TRBJ1-6, with TRBD1 identical over 7 bases. Germline V CDR1 and CDR2: MDHEN, SYDVKM. The junction had 4 bases not matched to a gene; V was cut back by 4 bases and J by 1 base. This CDR3 region has 16 residues. CDR3 loop: CASSSDRASYNSPLHF. The CDR3 region has the DNA TGTGCCAGCAGTTCAGACAGGGCGTCCTATAATTCACCCCTCCACTTT.

Notes on this clone: At one of its ends the junction is not consistent with the germline gene, which may arise from a read error. The gene calls are TRBV7-7 and TRBJ2-2; D is ambiguous. The CDR3 is 13 amino acids. The germline CDR1 and CDR2 sequences are SSHAT and FNYEAQ (reference sequence). The CDR3 reads CASSLVLHGELFF. CDR3 nucleotides: TGTGCTAGCAGCTTAGTTCTTCACGGGGAGCTGTTTTTT.

On this clone: Different DNA sequences within this sample yield the same CDR3. The chain is built from TRBV7-9 and TRBJ2-5; perhaps D is TRBD1 or TRBD2 (6 bases each). The V and J ends lost 5 bases and 5 bases respectively, with 15 bases between them. Per the germline V gene, CDR1 is SEHNR and CDR2 is FQNEAQ (reference sequence). The CDR3 is 14 residues long. The CDR3 loop reads CASSLTSGGETQYF. As DNA, the CDR3 is TGTGCCAGCAGCCTGACTAGTGGGGGCGAGACCCAGTACTTC.

This clone was seen a single time. V and J are TRBV7-2 and TRBJ2-2, with TRBD2 matching 12 bases. V shed 6 bases and J 0 bases; nucleotides not matched to a gene: 5. This CDR3 is built from 17 residues. Germline V gene data show CDR1 as SGHTA and CDR2 as FQGNSA. The CDR3 protein is CASRTGLAGTNTGELFF. The CDR3 DNA sequence: TGTGCCAGCAGGACTGGACTAGCGGGGACGAACACCGGGGAGCTGTTTTTT.

The V call is TRBV18, the J call TRBJ2-7; D might be TRBD1 (5 bases). The CDR3 consists of 12 residues. Between the trimmed V and J ends, which lost 8 bases and 4 bases, there was a span of 12 bases. Per the germline V gene, CDR1 is KGHSH and CDR2 is LQKENI. The CDR3 region is CASAGALYEQYF. CDR3 in DNA: TGTGCCAGCGCTGGGGCCCTTTACGAGCAGTACTTC.

The V and J genes are TRBV18 and TRBJ2-2, with D perhaps matching TRBD1 or TRBD2 (5 bases each). Germline CDR1 KGHSH, CDR2 LQKENI. The germline V and J ends were trimmed by 3 bases and 6 bases, with 17 bases remaining between them. The CDR3 is 16 residues long. The CDR3 reads CASSPSTGTLSGELFF. The CDR3 nucleotides read TGTGCCAGCTCACCTAGTACCGGGACCCTCTCCGGGGAGCTGTTTTTT.

The chain couples TRBV11-2 to TRBJ2-7, with D hard to call. The CDR3 is made up of 12 amino acids. CDR1 SGHAT and CDR2 FQNNGV come from the germline V gene. The germline V and J ends were trimmed by 4 bases and 12 bases, with 16 bases remaining between them. The CDR3: CASSSDHTVLYF. The CDR3 region has the DNA TGTGCCAGCAGCTCCGATCATACGGTGCTGTACTTC.

This sequence joins TRBV30 and TRBJ2-4, with 10 bases identical to TRBD2. Germline-derived CDR1 and CDR2 are GTSNPN and SVGIG (reference sequence). V shed 5 bases and J 6 bases; nucleotides not matched to a gene: 13. This CDR3 is 16 amino acids long. CDR3 amino acids: CAWSGFVASGRNIQYF. The CDR3 DNA reads TGTGCCTGGTCAGGTTTCGTTGCTAGCGGGAGAAACATTCAGTACTTC.

The table lists this clone with a count of one. The chain carries TRBV30 and TRBJ2-7; D uncertain. Germline-derived CDR1 and CDR2 are GTSNPN and SVGIG (reference sequence). V lost 0 bases to trimming and J lost 6 bases, with 9 bases between them. The CDR3 has 12 amino acids. The CDR3: CAWSVGRFEQYF. In DNA, the CDR3 is TGTGCCTGGAGTGTAGGTCGATTCGAGCAGTACTTC.

A word on this clone: The same CDR3 arises from other DNA sequences in this sample as well. J is TRBJ2-1 and V is TRBV5-1; D remains unclear. V lost 0 bases to trimming and J lost 0 bases, with 7 bases between them. This CDR3 comprises 15 residues. Germline V gives CDR1 SGHRS, CDR2 YFSETQ. The CDR3 DNA sequence: TGCGCCAGCAGCTTGGGAGGCGCCTCCTACAATGAGCAGTTCTTC. It is translated as CASSLGGASYNEQFF.

The CDR3 bases are TGTGCCAGCAATTTTGTCGGGGACAGGGAAACCGGGGAGCTGTTTTTT. It encodes CASNFVGDRETGELFF. This chain connects TRBV2 to TRBJ2-2; TRBD1 matches 9 bases. Germline V lookup: CDR1 SNHLY, CDR2 FYNNEI. The CDR3 covers 16 residues. Trimming at V came to 7 bases and at J to 5 bases, leaving 11 bases not matched to a gene.

This chain uses TRBV19 with TRBJ2-1, with TRBD2 identical over 7 bases. The V gene's germline CDR1 is LNHDA and CDR2 SQIVND (reference sequence). This CDR3 has 14 residues. Trimming took 6 bases from V and 3 from J; bases not matched to a gene: 5. The CDR3 sequence is CASSKRDNYNEQFF. CDR3 in DNA: TGTGCCAGTAGCAAGCGGGATAACTACAATGAGCAGTTCTTC.

The chain employs TRBV9 and TRBJ2-7, with TRBD1 as a possible D gene (7 bases). The CDR3 is 14 amino acids. Germline V gives CDR1 SGDLS, CDR2 YYNGEE. V was cut by 4 bases and J by 3 bases, with 14 bases left in between. The CDR3 region is CASSPHQGGYEQYF. Here the CDR3 DNA reads TGTGCCAGCAGCCCTCACCAGGGGGGCTACGAGCAGTACTTC.